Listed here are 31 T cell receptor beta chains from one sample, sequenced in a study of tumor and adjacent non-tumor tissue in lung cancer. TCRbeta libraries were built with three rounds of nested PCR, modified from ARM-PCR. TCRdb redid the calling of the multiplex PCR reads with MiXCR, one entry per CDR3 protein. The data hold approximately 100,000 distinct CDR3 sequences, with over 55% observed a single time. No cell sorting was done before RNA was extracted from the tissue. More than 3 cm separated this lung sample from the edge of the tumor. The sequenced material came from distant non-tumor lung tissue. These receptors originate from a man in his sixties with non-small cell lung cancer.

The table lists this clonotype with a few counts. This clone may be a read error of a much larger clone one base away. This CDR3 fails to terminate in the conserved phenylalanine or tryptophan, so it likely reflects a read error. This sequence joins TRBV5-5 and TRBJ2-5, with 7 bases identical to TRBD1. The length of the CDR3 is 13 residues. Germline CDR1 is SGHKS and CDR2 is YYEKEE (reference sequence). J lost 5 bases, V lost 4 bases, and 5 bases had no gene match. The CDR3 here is CASSVTGWETQYS. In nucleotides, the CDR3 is TGTGCCAGCAGCGTGACAGGGTGGGAGACCCAGTACTCC.

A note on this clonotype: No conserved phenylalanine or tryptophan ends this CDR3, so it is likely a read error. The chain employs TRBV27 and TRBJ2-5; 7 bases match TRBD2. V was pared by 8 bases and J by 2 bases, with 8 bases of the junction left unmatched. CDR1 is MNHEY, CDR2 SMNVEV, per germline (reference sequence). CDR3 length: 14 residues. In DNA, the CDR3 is TGTGCCAGCGGAATAGCGGGCTCACAAGAGACCCAGTACTTA. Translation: CASGIAGSQETQYL.

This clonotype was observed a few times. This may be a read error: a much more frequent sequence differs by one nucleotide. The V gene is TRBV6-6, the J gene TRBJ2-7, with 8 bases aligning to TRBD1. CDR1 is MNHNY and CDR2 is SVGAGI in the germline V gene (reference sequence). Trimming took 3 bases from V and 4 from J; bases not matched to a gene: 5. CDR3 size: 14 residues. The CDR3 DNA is TGTGCCAGCAGTTATCAGAGACAGGGGTACGAGCAGTACTTC. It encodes CASSYQRQGYEQYF.

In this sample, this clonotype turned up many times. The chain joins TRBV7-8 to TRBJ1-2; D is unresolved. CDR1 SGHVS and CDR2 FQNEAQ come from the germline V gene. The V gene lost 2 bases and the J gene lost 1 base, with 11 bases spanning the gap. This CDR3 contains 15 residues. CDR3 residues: CASSLSVGLNYGYTF. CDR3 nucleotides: TGTGCCAGCAGCTTATCCGTTGGTCTTAACTATGGCTACACCTTC.

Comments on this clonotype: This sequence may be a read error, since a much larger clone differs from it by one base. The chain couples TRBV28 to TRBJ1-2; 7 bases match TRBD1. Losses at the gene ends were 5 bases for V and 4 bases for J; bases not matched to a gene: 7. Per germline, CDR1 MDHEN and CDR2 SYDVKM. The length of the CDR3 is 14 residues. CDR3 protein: CASSPTGSSYGYTF. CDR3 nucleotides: TGTGCCAGCAGTCCGACAGGGTCAAGCTATGGCTACACCTTC.

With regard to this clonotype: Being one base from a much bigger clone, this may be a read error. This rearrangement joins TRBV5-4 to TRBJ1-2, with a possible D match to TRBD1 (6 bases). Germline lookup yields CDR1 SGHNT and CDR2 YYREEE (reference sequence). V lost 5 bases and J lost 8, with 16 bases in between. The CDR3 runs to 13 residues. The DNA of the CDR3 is TGTGCCAGCAGGTGGGGGACACCCCCAGGCTACACCTTC. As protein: CASRWGTPPGYTF.

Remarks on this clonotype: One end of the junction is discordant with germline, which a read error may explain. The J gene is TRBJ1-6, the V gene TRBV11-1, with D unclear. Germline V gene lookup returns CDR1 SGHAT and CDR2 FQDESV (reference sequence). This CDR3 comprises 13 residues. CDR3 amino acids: CASNLVENSPLHF. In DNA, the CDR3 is TGTGCCAGCAACTTAGTTGAGAATTCACCTCTCCACTTT.

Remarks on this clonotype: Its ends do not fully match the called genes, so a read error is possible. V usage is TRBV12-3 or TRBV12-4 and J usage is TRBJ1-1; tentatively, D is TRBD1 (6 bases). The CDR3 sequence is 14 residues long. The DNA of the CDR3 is TGTGCCAACAGCCCGACAGGAGTGAACACTGAAGCTTCCTTT. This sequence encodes CANSPTGVNTEASF.

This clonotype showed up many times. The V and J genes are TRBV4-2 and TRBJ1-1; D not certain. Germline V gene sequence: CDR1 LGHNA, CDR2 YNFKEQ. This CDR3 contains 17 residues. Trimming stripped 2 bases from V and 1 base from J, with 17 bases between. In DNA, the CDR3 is TGTGCCAGCAGCCAAATCCGGGAGGTTGGCAGGAACACTGAAGCTTTCTTT. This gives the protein CASSQIREVGRNTEAFF.

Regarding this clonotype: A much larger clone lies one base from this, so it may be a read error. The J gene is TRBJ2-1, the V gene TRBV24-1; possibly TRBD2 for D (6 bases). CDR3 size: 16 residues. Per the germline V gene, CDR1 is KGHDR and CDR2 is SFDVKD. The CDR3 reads CATSDRSGSSCNEQFF. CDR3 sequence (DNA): TGTGCCACCAGTGATCGCTCCGGGAGTTCCTGCAATGAGCAGTTCTTC.

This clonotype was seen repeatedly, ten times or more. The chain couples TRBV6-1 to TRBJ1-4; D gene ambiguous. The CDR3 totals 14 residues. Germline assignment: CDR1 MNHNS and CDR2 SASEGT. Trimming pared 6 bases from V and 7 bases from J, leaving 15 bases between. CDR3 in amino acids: CASSLTIAAEKLFF. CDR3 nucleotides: TGTGCCAGCAGCCTCACAATAGCGGCTGAAAAACTGTTTTTT.

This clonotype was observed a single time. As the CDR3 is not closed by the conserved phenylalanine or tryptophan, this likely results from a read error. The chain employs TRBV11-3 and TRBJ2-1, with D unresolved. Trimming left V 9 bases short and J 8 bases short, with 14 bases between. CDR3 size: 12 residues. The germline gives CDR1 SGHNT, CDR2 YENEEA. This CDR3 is CASSPNTDEQFV. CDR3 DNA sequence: TGTGCCAGTAGCCCAAACACGGATGAGCAGTTCGTC.

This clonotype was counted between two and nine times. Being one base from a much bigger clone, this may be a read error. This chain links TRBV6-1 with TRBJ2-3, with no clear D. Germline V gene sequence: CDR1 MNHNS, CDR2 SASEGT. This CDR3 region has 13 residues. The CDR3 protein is CASSEVYTDTRYF. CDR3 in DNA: TGTGCCAGCAGTGAAGTTTACACAGATACGCGGTATTTT.

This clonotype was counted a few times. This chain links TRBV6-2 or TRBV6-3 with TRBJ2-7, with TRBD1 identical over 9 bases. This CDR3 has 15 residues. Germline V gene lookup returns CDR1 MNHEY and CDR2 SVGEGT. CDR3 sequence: CVTLTRDRAKEEQYF. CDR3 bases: TGTGTCACCTTGACCCGGGACAGGGCTAAAGAAGAGCAGTACTTC.

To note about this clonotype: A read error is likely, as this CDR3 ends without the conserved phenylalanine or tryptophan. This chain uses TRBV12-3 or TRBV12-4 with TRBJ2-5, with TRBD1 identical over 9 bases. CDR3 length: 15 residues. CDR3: CAISSPLTGGETQYL. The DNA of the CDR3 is TGTGCCATCAGTTCCCCATTGACAGGGGGAGAGACCCAGTACCTC.

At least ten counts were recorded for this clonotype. The CDR3 DNA sequence: TGTGCCATCAGAGGGGCAGGGAACGAGCAGTACTTC. This sequence encodes CAIRGAGNEQYF. The chain has TRBV10-3 and TRBJ2-7; D is possibly TRBD1 (5 bases). Germline V gene data show CDR1 as ENHRY and CDR2 as SYGVKD. The CDR3 runs 12 residues. Trimming took off 6 bases at V and 5 bases at J, with 11 bases between the two ends.

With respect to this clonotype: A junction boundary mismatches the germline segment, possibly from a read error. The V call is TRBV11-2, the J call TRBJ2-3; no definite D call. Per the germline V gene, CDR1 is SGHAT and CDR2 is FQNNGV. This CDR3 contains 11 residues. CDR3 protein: CASKEVDTQYF. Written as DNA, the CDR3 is TGTGCCAGTAAAGAGGTAGATACGCAATATTTT. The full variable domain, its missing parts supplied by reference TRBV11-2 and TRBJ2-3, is EAGVAQSPRYKIIEKRQSVAFWCNPISGHATLYWYQQILGQGPKLLIQFQNNGVVDDSQLPKDRFSAERLKGVDSTLKIQPAKLEDSAVYLCASKEVDTQYFGPGTRLTVL.

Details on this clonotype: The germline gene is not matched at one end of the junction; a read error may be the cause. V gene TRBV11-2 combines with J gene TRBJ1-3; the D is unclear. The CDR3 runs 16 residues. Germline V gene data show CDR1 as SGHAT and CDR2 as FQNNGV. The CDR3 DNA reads TGCGCCAGCAGCTTAGATTCACGCCGATCTGGAAACACCATATATTTT. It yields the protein CASSLDSRRSGNTIYF.

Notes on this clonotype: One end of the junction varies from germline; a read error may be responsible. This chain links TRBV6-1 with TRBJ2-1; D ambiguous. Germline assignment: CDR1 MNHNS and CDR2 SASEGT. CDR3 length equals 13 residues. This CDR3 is CASNHRLYNELFF. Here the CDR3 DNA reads TGTGCCAGCAACCACAGATTATACAATGAGCTGTTCTTC.

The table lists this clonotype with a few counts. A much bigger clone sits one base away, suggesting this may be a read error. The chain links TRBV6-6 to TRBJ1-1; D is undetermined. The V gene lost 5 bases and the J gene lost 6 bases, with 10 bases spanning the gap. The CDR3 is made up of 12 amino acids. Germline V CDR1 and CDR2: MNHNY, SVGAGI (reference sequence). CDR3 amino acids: CASSAEGAEAFF. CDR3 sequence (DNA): TGTGCCAGCAGTGCCGAGGGTGCTGAAGCTTTCTTT.

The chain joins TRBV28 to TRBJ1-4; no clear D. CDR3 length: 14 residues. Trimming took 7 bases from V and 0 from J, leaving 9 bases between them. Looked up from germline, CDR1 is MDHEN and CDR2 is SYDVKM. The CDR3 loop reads CASNEQTTNEKLFF. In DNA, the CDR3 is TGTGCCAGCAACGAACAGACAACTAATGAAAAACTGTTTTTT. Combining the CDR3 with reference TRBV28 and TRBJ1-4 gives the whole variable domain DVKVTQSSRYLVKRTGEKVFLECVQDMDHENMFWYRQDPGLGLRLIYFSYDVKMKEKGDIPEGYSVSREKKERFSLILESASTNQTSMYLCASNEQTTNEKLFFGSGTQLSVL.

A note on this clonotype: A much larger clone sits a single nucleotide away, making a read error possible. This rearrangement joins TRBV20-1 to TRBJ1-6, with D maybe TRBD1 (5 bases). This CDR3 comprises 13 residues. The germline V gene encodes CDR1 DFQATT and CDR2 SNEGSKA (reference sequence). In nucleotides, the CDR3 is TGCAGTGCTAGGAGTCAGGGAGGTTCAACCCTCCACTTT. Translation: CSARSQGGSTLHF.

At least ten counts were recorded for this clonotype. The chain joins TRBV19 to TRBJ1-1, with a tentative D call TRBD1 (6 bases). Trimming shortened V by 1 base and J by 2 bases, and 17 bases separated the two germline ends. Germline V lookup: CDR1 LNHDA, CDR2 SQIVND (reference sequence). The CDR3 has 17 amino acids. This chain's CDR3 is CASSIAGAGFTNTEAFF. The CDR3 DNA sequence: TGTGCCAGTAGTATAGCAGGGGCAGGTTTTACCAACACTGAAGCTTTCTTT. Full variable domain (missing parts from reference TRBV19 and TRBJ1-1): DGGITQSPKYLFRKEGQNVTLSCEQNLNHDAMYWYRQDPGQGLRLIYYSQIVNDFQKGDIAEGYSVSREKKESFPLTVTSAQKNPTAFYLCASSIAGAGFTNTEAFFGQGTRLTVV.

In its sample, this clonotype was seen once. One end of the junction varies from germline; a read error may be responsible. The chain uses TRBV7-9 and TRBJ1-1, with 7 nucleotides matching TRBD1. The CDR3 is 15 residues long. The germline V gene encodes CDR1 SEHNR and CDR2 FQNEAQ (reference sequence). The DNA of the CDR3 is TGTGCCAGCAGCTCCGTAGGGGGCCTCGACACTGAAGTTTTCTTT. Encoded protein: CASSSVGGLDTEVFF.

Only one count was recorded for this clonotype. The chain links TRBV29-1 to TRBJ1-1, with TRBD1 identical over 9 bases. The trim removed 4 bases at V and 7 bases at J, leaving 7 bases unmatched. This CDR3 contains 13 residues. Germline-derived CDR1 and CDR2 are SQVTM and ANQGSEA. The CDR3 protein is CSVVGQGDIEAFF. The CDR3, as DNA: TGCAGCGTTGTGGGACAGGGAGATATTGAAGCTTTCTTT.

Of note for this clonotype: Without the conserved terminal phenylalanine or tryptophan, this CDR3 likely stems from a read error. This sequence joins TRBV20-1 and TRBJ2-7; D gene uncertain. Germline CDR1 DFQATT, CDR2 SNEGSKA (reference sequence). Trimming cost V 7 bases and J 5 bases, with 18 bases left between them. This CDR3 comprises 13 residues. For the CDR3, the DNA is TGCAGTGTTTCCCTGGCCCTGGGGAACGAGCAGTACTTA. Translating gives CSVSLALGNEQYL.

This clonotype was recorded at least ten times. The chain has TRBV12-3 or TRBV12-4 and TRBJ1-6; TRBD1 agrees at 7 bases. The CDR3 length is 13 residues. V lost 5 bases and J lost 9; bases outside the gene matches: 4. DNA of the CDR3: TGTGCCAGCAGTCGGACAGGAGCTTCACCCCTCCACTTT. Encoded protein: CASSRTGASPLHF.

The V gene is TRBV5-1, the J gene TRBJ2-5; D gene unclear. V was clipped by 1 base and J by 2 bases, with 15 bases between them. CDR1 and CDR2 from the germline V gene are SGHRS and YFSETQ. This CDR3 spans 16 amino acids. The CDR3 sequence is CASSLRPNGVQETQYF. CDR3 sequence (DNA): TGCGCCAGCAGCTTGCGCCCGAACGGTGTACAAGAGACCCAGTACTTC.

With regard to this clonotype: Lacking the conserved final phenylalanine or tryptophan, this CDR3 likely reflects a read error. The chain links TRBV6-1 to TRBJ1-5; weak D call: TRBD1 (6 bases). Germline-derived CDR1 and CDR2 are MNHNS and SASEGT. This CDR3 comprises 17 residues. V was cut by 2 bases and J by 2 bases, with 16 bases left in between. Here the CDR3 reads CASSERARGDGNQPQHL. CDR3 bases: TGTGCCAGCAGTGAACGGGCCAGGGGAGACGGCAATCAGCCCCAGCATCTT.

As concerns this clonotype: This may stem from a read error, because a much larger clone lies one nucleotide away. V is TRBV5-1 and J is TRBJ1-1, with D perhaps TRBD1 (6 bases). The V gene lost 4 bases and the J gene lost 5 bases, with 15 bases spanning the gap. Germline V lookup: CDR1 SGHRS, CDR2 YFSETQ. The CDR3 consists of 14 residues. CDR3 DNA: TGCGCCAGCAGCATGAGAGGGGGAAGTACTGAAGCTTTCTTT. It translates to CASSMRGGSTEAFF.

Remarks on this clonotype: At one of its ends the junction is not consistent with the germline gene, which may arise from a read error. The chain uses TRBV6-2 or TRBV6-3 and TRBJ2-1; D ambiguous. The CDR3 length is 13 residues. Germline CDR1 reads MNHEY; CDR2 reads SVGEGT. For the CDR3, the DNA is TGTGCCAGCAGCCTCCGATTAGACGGTGAGCAGCTCTTC. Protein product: CASSLRLDGEQLF.